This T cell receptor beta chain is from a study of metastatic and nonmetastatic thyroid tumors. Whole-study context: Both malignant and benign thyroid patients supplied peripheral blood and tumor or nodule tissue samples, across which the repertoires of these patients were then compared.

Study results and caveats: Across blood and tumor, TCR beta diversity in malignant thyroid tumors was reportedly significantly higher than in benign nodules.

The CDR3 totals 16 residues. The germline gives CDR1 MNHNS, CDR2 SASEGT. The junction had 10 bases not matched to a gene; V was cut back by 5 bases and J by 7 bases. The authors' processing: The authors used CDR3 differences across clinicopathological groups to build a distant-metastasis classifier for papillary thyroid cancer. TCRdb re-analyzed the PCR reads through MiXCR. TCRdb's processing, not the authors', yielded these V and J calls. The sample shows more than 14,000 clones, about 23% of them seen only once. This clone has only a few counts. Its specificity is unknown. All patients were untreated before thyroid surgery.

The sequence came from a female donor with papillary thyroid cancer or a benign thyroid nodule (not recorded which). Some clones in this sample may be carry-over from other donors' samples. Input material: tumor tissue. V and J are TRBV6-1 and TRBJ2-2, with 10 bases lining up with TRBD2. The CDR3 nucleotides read TGTGCCAGCAGTTCCCTAGCGGGAGCGGCCGTCGGGGAGCTGTTTTTT. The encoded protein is CASSSLAGAAVGELFF.